A selection of T cell receptor beta chains follows, all from one sample in a study of blood T cell repertoires in COVID-19. Clones were read by immunoSEQ multiplex PCR, and TCRdb kept only the in-frame ones, dropping some. The data show some 65,000 clones, about nine tenths seen once. The sequenced material came from peripheral blood. These receptors originate from a man in his fifties or sixties with acute or convalescent COVID-19. CDR3s include the opening cysteine and the closing phenylalanine or tryptophan. D genes are given only for firm matches. Only part of the rows carry a size: once, few, many, or a class if the clone is expanded.

abundance	d_gene	v_gene	j_gene	CDR3nt	CDR3aa
.	.	TRBV11-3	TRBJ2-1	TGTGCCAGCAGCTTAACAGGGTGGCATGAGCAGTTCTTC	CASSLTGWHEQFF
.	.	TRBV6-5	TRBJ1-5	TGTGCCAGCTCCCCAGGGTTCGGCAATCAGCCCCAGCATTTT	CASSPGFGNQPQHF
.	TRBD2	TRBV6-6	TRBJ2-7	TGTGCCAGCAGTTACTCGAGAGGGGAGGGTTACGAGCAGTACTTC	CASSYSRGEGYEQYF
.	TRBD1	TRBV5-6	TRBJ2-7	TGTGCCAGCAGCTTCCCGGGACAGGGATCCGAGCAGTACTTC	CASSFPGQGSEQYF
.	.	TRBV5-1	TRBJ2-1	TGCGCCAGCAGCGAGAGATCGCCCAGCGCGAACAATGAGCAGTTCTTC	CASSERSPSANNEQFF
.	.	TRBV12-3/TRBV12-4	TRBJ1-5	TGTGCCAGCAGTCGGGACATTCAGCCCCAGCATTTT	CASSRDIQPQHF
.	.	TRBV29-1	TRBJ2-7	TGCAGCGTTGTCCTCGGGGTCTACGAGCAGTACTTC	CSVVLGVYEQYF
.	TRBD2	TRBV7-2	TRBJ2-3	TGTGCCAGCAGCGCCCCGCGGCTAGCGGGCCACACAGATACGCAGTATTTT	CASSAPRLAGHTDTQYF
.	TRBD1	TRBV5-1	TRBJ1-2	TGCGCCAGCAGCTCACCCGGGACAGGGGTTAAAGGCTACACCTTC	CASSSPGTGVKGYTF
.	.	TRBV6-6	TRBJ2-2	TGTGCCAGCAGTCCCCTATTTTCGGGGTTCGCGAACACCGGGGAGCTGTTTTTT	CASSPLFSGFANTGELFF
.	TRBD1	TRBV15	TRBJ2-4	TGTGCCACCAGCGGGGACAGCTTAGCCAAAAACATTCAGTACTTC	CATSGDSLAKNIQYF
.	.	TRBV11-2	TRBJ2-2	TGTGCCAGCAGCTTAGGAGGGCGGACCGGGGAGCTGTTTTTT	CASSLGGRTGELFF
.	TRBD2	TRBV5-5	TRBJ2-7	TGTGCCAGCAGCCCCCAGGAGCGGGGGTCTACCTACGAGCAGTACTTC	CASSPQERGSTYEQYF
.	TRBD1	TRBV2	TRBJ1-2	TGTGCCAGCAGGACAGGGGGATATGGCTACACCTTC	CASRTGGYGYTF
.	.	TRBV18	TRBJ2-7	TGTGCCAGCTCACCGGCGGGGGCCTCCTACGAGCAGTACTTC	CASSPAGASYEQYF
once	.	TRBV6-5	TRBJ2-1	TGTGCCAGCACGGGGACTCTTAGCTCCTACAATGAGCAGTTCTTC	CASTGTLSSYNEQFF
.	.	TRBV4-1	TRBJ2-2	TGCGCCAGCAGCCAAGGAGGGTTGGGCACCGGGGAGCTGTTTTTT	CASSQGGLGTGELFF
.	TRBD2	TRBV4-1	TRBJ2-5	TGCGCCAGCAGCCTGCGGGAGTTCGGGGAGACCCAGTACTTC	CASSLREFGETQYF
.	.	TRBV5-1	TRBJ1-6	TGCGCCAGCAGCTTGGCGGTTGCAGGGCGGAATTCACCCCTCCACTTT	CASSLAVAGRNSPLHF
.	.	TRBV6-6	TRBJ1-1	TGTGCCAGCAGTTACGAGGGATATTCCACTGAAGCTTTCTTT	CASSYEGYSTEAFF
.	.	TRBV5-1	TRBJ1-2	TGCGCCAGCAGCCTCTCGGCGGATAACTATGGCTACACCTTC	CASSLSADNYGYTF
.	TRBD2	TRBV10-3	TRBJ2-1	TGTGCCATCAGTTACTATAGCGGGGGGGTCTATGAGCAGTTCTTC	CAISYYSGGVYEQFF
.	.	TRBV18	TRBJ1-4	TGTGCCAGCTCACTTGACAGGTCGACTAATGAAAAACTGTTTTTT	CASSLDRSTNEKLFF
.	.	TRBV18	TRBJ1-1	TGTGCCAGCTCACCACAACAAAACACTGAAGCTTTCTTT	CASSPQQNTEAFF
.	.	TRBV7-9	TRBJ1-1	TGTGCCAGCATCATGACAGGCGGTAAGAACACTGAAGCTTTCTTT	CASIMTGGKNTEAFF
.	TRBD1	TRBV29-1	TRBJ2-3	TGCAGCGTAGAACTGATGGGACAGATTGCAGATACGCAGTATTTT	CSVELMGQIADTQYF
.	.	TRBV27	TRBJ2-2	TGTGCCAGCACGTCCCACGGGGACACTTCGAACACCGGGGAGCTGTTTTTT	CASTSHGDTSNTGELFF
.	.	TRBV20-1	TRBJ1-1	TGCAGTGCTAGTCAACCGGACACTGAAGCTTTCTTT	CSASQPDTEAFF
.	TRBD1	TRBV27	TRBJ1-6	TGTGCCAGCAGTCCCACCCCGGACAGGCTGGATAATTCACCCCTCCACTTT	CASSPTPDRLDNSPLHF